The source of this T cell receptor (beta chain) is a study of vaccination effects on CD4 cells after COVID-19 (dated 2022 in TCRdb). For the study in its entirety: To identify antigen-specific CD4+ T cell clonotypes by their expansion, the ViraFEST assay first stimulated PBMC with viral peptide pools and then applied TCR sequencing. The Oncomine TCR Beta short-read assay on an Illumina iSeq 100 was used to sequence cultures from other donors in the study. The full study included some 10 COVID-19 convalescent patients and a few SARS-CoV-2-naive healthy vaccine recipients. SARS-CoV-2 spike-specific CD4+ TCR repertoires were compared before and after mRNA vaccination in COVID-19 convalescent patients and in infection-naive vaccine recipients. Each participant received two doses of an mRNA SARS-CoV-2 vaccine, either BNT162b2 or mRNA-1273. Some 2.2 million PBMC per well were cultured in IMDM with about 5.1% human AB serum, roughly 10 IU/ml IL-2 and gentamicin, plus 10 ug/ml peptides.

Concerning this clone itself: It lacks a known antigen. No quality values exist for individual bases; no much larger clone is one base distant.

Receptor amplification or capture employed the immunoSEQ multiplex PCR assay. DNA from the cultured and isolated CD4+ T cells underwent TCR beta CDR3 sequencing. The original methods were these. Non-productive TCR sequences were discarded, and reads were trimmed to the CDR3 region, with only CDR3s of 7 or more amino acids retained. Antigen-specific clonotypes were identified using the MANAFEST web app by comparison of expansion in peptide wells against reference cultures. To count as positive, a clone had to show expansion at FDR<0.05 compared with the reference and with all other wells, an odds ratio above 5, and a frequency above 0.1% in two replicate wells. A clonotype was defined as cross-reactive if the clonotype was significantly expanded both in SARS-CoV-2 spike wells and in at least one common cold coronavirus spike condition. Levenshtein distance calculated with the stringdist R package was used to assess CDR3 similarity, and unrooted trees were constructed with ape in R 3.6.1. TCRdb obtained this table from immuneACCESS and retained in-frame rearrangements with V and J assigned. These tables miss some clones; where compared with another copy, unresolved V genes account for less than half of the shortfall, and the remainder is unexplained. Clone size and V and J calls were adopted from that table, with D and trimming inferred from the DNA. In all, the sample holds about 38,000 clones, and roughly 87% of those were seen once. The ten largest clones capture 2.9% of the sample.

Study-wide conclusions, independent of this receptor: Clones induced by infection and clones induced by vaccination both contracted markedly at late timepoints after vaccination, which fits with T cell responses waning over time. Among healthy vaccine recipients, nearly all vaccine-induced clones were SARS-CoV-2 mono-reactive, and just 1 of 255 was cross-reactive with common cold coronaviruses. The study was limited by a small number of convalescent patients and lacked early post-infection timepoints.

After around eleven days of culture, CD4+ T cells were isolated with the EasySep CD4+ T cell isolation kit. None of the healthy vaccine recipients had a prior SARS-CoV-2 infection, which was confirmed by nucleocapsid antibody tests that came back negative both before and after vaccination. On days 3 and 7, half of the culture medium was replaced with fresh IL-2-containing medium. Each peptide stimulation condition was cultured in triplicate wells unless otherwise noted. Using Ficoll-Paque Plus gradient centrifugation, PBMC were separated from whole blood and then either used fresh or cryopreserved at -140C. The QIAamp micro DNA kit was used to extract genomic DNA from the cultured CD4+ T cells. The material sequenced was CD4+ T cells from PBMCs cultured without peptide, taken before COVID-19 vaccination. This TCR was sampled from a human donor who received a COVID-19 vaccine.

The sequenced DNA is TGTGCCAGCAGCTTGGGACAGTCCTCTGGTGGAAACACCATATATTTT. Protein translation: CASSLGQSSGGNTIYF. Recombination joined TRBV11-3 with TRBJ1-3, with TRBD1 matching 7 junction bases. CDR1 is given as SGHNT and CDR2 as YENEEA, both from the germline V gene. Including the terminal cysteine and phenylalanine, the CDR3 comprises 16 residues. Only the CDR3 portion is preserved as DNA: 48 bases, with reading frame beginning at the first base. Here V drops 3 bases and J drops 3 bases, and the junction holds 8 bases not matched to any gene.